This record covers a single TCR beta chain. The antigen is undetermined. This specimen belongs to a study of shared clonotypes between healthy human individuals. Study-level information: In total, the donors were a couple of women and a few men aged 18 to 49. CD8 memory received one plate per donor, CD8 naive two, CD4 memory three and CD4 naive three. Study observations and caveats: Sampling covered blood only; tissue repertoires likely differ.

Deep-level assay runs were performed. Profiled with immunoSEQ multiplex PCR; TCRdb holds only in-frame clones, not every one. The sample carries 600,000 to 700,000 clones, less than 80% recorded once. This CDR3 region has 14 residues. Per the germline V gene, CDR1 is SGDLS and CDR2 is YYNGEE. V was shortened by 6 bases and J by 8 bases, with 20 bases between the two germline ends. The chain combines TRBV9 with TRBJ1-2; D unresolved. What was sequenced was memory CD4+ T cells sorted from blood. Specified subset: CD45RA-negative fraction. The TCR sequence derives from a woman in her 30s in good health. CDR3 in DNA: TGTGCCAGCACCGTGGGAGTAGGAAGTAGGGGCTACACCTTC. Its translation is CASTVGVGSRGYTF.